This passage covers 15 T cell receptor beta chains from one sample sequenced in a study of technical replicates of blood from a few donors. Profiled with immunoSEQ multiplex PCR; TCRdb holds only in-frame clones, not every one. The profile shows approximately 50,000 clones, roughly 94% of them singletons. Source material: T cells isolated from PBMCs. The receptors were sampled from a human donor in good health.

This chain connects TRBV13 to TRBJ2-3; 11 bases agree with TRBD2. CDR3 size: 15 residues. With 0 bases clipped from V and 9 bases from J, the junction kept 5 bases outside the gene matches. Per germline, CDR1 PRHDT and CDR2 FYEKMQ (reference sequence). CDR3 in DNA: TGTGCCAGCAGCTTAGGATCTAGCGGGAGGTTCACGCAGTATTTT. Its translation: CASSLGSSGRFTQYF.

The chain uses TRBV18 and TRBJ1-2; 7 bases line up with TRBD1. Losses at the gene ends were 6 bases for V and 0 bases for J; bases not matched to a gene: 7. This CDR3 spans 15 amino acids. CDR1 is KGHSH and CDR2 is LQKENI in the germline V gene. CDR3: CASSYGQDPNYGYTF. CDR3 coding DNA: TGTGCCAGCTCGTACGGACAGGATCCTAACTATGGCTACACCTTC.

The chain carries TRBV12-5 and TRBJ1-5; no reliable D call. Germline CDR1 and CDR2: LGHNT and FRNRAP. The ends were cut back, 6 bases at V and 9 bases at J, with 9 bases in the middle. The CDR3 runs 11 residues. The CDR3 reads CASGPVWPQHF. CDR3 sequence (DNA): TGTGCTAGTGGCCCCGTTTGGCCCCAGCATTTT. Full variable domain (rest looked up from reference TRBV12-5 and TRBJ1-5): DARVTQTPRHKVTEMGQEVTMRCQPILGHNTVFWYRQTMMQGLELLAYFRNRAPLDDSGMPKDRFSAEMPDATLATLKIQPSEPRDSAVYFCASGPVWPQHFGDGTRLSIL.

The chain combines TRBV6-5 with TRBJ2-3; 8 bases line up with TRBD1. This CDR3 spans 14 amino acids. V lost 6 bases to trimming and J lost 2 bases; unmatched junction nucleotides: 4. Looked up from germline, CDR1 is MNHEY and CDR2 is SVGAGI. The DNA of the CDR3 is TGTGCCAGCAGAAGGGGACAGGTCACAGATACGCAGTATTTT. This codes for CASRRGQVTDTQYF.

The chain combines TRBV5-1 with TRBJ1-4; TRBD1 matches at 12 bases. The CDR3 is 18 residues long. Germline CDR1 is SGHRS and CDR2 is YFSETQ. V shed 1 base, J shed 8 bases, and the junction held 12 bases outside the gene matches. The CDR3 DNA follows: TGCGCCAGCAGCTTGACCGGGACAGGGGGCGGGCGACGGGAAAAACTGTTTTTT. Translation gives CASSLTGTGGGRREKLFF.

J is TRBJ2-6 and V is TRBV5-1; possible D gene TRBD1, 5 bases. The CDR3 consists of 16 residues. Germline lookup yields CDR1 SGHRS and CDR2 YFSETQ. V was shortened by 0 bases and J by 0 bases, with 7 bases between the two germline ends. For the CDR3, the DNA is TGCGCCAGCAGCTTGGGACAGCACTCTGGGGCCAACGTCCTGACTTTC. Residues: CASSLGQHSGANVLTF. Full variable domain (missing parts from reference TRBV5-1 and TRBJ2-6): KAGVTQTPRYLIKTRGQQVTLSCSPISGHRSVSWYQQTPGQGLQFLFEYFSETQRNKGNFPGRFSGRQFSNSRSEMNVSTLELGDSALYLCASSLGQHSGANVLTFGAGSRLTVL.

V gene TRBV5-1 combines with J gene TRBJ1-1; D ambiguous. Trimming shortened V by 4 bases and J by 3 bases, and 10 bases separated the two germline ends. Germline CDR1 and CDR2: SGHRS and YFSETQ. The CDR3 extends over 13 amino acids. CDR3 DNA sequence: TGCGCCAGCAGCCTGGGAGAGTACACTGAAGCTTTCTTT. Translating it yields CASSLGEYTEAFF.

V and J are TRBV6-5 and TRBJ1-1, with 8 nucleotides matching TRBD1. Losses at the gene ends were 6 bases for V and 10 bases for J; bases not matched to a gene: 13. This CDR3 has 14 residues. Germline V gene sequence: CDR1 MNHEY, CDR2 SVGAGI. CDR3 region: CASSFTRGLDGAFF. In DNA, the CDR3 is TGTGCCAGCAGCTTCACCAGGGGGCTGGATGGAGCTTTCTTT.

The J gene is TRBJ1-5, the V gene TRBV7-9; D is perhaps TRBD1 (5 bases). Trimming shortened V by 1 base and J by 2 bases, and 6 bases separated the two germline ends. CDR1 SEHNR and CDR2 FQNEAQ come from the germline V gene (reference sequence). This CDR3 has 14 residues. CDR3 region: CASSLVGGNQPQHF. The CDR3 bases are TGTGCCAGCAGCTTAGTAGGGGGCAATCAGCCCCAGCATTTT.

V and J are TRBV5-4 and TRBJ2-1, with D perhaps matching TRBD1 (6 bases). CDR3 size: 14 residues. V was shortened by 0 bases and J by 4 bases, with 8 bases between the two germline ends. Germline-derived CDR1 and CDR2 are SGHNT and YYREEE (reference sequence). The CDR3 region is CASSLDREYNEQFF. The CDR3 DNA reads TGTGCCAGCAGCTTGGACAGGGAATACAATGAGCAGTTCTTC.

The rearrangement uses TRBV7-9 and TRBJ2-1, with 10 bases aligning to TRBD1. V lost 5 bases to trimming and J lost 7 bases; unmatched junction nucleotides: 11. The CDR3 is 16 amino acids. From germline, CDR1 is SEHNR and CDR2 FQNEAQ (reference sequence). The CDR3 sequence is CASSPRTGGFENEQFF. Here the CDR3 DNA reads TGTGCCAGCAGCCCCAGGACAGGGGGGTTTGAGAATGAGCAGTTCTTC.

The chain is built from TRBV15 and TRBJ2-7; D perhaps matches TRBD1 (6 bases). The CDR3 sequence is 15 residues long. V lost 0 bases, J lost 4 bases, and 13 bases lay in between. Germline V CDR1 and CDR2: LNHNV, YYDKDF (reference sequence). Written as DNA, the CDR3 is TGTGCCACCAGCAGAGATCCCGACAGGTCGTACGAGCAGTACTTC. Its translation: CATSRDPDRSYEQYF.

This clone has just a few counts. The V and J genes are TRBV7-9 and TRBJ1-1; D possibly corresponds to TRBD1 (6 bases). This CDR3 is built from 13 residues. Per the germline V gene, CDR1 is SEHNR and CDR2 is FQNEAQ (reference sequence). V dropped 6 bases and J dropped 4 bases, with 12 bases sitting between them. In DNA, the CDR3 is TGTGCCAGCAGAGATCAGGGGCCCACTGAAGCTTTCTTT. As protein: CASRDQGPTEAFF.

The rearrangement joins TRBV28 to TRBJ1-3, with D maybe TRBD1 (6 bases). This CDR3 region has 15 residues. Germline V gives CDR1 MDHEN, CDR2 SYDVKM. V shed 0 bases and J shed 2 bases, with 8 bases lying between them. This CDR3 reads CASSLWRGTGNTIYF. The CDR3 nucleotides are TGTGCCAGCAGTTTATGGAGGGGGACTGGAAACACCATATATTTT.

The CDR3 loop is CASSRLGRPNEQYF. CDR3 coding DNA: TGTGCCAGCAGCCGTCTCGGGAGGCCTAACGAGCAGTACTTC. The chain recombines TRBV11-2 with TRBJ2-7; TRBD2 matches at 7 bases. V was pared by 5 bases and J by 5 bases, with 9 bases of the junction left unmatched. Germline V gene lookup returns CDR1 SGHAT and CDR2 FQNNGV. This CDR3 contains 14 residues. The full variable domain, rest sourced from reference TRBV11-2 and TRBJ2-7, is EAGVAQSPRYKIIEKRQSVAFWCNPISGHATLYWYQQILGQGPKLLIQFQNNGVVDDSQLPKDRFSAERLKGVDSTLKIQPAKLEDSAVYLCASSRLGRPNEQYFGPGTRLTVT.